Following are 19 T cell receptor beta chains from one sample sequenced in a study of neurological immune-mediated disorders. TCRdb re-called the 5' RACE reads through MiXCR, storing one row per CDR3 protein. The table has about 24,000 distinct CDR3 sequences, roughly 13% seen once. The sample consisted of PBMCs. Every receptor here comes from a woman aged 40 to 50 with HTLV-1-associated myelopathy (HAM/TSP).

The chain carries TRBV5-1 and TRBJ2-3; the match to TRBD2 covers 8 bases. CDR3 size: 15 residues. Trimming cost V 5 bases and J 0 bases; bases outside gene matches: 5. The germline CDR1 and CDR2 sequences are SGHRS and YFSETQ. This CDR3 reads CASRIRGGSTDTQYF. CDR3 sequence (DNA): TGCGCCAGCAGGATCCGGGGGGGGAGCACAGATACGCAGTATTTT.

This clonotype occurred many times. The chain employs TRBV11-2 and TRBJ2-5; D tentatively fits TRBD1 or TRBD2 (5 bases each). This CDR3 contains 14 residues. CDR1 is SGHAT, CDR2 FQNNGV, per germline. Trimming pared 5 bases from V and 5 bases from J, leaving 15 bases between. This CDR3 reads CASSPGTLGETQYF. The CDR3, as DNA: TGTGCCAGCAGCCCTGGGACGTTGGGGGAGACCCAGTACTTC.

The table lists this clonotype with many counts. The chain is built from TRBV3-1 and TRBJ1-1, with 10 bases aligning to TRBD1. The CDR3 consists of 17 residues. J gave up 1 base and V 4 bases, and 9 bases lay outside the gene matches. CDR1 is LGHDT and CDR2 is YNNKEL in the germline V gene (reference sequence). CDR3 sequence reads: CASSPRDRGPANTEAFF. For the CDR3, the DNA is TGTGCCAGCAGCCCCCGGGACAGGGGACCGGCGAACACTGAAGCTTTCTTT.

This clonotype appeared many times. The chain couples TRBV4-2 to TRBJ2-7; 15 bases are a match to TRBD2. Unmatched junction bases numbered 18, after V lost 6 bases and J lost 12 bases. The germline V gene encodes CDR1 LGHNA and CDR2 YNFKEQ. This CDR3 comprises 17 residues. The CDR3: CASSQLPGTSGGTITYF. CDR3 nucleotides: TGTGCCAGCAGTCAACTGCCCGGGACTAGCGGGGGGACCATTACGTACTTC.

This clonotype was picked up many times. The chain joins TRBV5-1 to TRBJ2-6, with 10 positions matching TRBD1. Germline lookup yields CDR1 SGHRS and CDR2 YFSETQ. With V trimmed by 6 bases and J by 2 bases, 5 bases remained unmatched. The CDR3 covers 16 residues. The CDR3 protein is CASTPGQGAGANVLTF. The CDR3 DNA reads TGCGCCAGCACTCCCGGACAGGGGGCTGGGGCCAACGTCCTGACTTTC.

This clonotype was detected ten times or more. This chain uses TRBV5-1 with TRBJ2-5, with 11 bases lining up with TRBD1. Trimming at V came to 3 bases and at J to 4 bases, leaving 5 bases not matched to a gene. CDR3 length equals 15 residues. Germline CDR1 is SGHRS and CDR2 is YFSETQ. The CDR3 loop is CASSSPGQGVETQYF. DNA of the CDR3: TGCGCCAGCAGCTCTCCGGGACAGGGGGTAGAGACCCAGTACTTC.

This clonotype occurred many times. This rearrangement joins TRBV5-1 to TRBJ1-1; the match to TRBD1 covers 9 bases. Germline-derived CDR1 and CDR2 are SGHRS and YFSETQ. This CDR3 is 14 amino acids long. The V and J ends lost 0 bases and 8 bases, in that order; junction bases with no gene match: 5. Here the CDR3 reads CASSLETGGQEAFF. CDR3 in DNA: TGCGCCAGCAGCTTGGAGACAGGGGGGCAAGAAGCTTTCTTT.

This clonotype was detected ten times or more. CDR3 loop: CSVGEVNQPQHF. Written as DNA, the CDR3 is TGCAGCGTGGGGGAGGTAAATCAGCCCCAGCATTTT. The rearrangement joins TRBV29-1 to TRBJ1-5, with D possibly being TRBD1 (5 bases). V lost 6 bases and J lost 4, with 10 bases in between. This CDR3 has 12 residues. The V gene's germline CDR1 is SQVTM and CDR2 ANQGSEA.

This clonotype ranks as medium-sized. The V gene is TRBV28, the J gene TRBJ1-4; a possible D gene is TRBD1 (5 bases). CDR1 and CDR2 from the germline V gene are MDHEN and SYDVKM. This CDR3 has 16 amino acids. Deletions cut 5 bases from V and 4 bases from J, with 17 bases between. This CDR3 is CASSLLEAGLNEKLFF. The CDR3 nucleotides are TGTGCCAGCAGTCTCCTCGAGGCAGGGCTTAATGAAAAACTGTTTTTT.

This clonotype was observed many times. In DNA form, the CDR3 reads TGCAGTGCCCGGACTGGGACAGGGAATCAGCCCCAGCATTTT. Amino acid sequence: CSARTGTGNQPQHF. This chain joins TRBV20-1 and TRBJ1-5, with 9 bases lining up with TRBD1. Germline CDR1 DFQATT, CDR2 SNEGSKA (reference sequence). The CDR3 consists of 14 residues. V shed 6 bases and J 4 bases; nucleotides not matched to a gene: 7.

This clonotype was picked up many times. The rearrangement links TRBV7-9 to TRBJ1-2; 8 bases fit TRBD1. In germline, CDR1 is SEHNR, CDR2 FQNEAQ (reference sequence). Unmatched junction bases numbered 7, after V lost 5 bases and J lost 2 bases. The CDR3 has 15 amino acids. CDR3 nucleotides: TGTGCCAGCAGCGGACAGGGTGGGAAGAACTATGGCTACACCTTC. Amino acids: CASSGQGGKNYGYTF.

The CDR3 DNA follows: TGTGCCAGCACCAAGATGGTAGCGAACACCGGGGAGCTGTTTTTT. Translated, it gives CASTKMVANTGELFF. The chain is built from TRBV12-3 or TRBV12-4 and TRBJ2-2, with D unclear. The V gene lost 7 bases and the J gene lost 0 bases, with 12 bases spanning the gap. The CDR3 has 15 residues.

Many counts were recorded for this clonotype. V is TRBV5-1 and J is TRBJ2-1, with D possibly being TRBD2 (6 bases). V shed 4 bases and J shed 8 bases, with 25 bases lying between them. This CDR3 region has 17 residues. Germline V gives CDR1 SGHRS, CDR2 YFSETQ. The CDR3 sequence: CASSGTGLQMRAHEQFF. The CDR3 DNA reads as TGCGCCAGCAGCGGGACGGGACTCCAGATGAGGGCTCATGAGCAGTTCTTC. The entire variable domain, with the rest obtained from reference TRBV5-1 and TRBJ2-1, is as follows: KAGVTQTPRYLIKTRGQQVTLSCSPISGHRSVSWYQQTPGQGLQFLFEYFSETQRNKGNFPGRFSGRQFSNSRSEMNVSTLELGDSALYLCASSGTGLQMRAHEQFFGPGTRLTVL.

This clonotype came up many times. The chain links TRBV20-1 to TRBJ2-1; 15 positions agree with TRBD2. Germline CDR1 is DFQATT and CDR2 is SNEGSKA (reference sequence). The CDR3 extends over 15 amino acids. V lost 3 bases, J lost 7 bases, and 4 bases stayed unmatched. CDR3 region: CSARGLAGGRNEQFF. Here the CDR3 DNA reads TGCAGTGCTAGGGGACTAGCGGGGGGTAGGAATGAGCAGTTCTTC.

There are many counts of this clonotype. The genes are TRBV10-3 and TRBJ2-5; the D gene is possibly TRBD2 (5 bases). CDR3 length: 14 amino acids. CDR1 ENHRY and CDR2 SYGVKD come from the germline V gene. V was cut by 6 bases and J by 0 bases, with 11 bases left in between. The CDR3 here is CAISPTGNQETQYF. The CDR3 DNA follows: TGTGCCATCAGCCCTACCGGGAACCAAGAGACCCAGTACTTC.

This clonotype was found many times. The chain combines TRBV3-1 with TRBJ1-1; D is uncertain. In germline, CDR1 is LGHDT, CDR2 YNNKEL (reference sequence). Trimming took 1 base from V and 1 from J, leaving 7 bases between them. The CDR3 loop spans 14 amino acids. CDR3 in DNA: TGTGCCAGCAGCCAAGGCAGACAGAACACTGAAGCTTTCTTT. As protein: CASSQGRQNTEAFF. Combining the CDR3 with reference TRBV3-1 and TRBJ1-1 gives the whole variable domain DTAVSQTPKYLVTQMGNDKSIKCEQNLGHDTMYWYKQDSKKFLKIMFSYNNKELIINETVPNRFSPKSPDKAHLNLHINSLELGDSAVYFCASSQGRQNTEAFFGQGTRLTVV.

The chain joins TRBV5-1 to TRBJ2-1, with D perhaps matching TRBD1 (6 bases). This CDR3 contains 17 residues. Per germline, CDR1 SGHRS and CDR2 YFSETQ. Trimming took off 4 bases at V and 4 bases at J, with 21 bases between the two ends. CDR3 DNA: TGCGCCAGCAGCGGAAAGACAGGTTTTCGCCTATACAATGAGCAGTTCTTC. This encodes CASSGKTGFRLYNEQFF.

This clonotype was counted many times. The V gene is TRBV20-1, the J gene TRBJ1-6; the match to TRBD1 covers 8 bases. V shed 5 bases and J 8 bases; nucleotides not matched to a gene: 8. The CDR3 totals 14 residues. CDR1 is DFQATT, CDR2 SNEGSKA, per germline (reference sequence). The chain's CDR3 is CSADLGQEYSPLHF. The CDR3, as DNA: TGCAGTGCTGACCTGGGACAGGAATATTCACCCCTCCACTTT.

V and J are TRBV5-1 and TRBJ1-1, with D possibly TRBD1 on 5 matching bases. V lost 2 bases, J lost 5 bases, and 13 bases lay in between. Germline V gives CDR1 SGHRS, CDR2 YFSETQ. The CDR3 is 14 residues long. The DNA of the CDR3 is TGCGCCAGCAGCTTAGGACGGGGGGGGACTGAAGCTTTCTTT. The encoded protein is CASSLGRGGTEAFF.